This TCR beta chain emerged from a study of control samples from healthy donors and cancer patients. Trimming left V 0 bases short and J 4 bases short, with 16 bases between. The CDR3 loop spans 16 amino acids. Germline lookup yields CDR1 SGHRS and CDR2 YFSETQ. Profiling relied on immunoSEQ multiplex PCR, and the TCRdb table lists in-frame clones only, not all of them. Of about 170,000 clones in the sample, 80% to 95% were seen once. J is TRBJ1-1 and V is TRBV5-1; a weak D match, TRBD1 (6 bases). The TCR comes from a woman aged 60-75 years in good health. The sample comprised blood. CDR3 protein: CASSLGSTGRSTEAFF. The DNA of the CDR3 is TGCGCCAGCAGCTTGGGTTCAACAGGGCGAAGCACTGAAGCTTTCTTT.